This T cell receptor beta chain is from a study of Ad26.COV2.S vaccination and SARS-CoV-2 variants (dated by TCRdb to the early 2020s). Describing the broader study: Vaccine-arm donors came from COV1001, a multicentre, randomized, double-blind, placebo-controlled phase I-IIa trial of Ad26.COV2.S in healthy adults. The specificity and breadth of SARS-CoV-2-reactive T cell receptors after Ad26.COV2.S vaccination were assessed by TCRbeta repertoire sequencing. The TCR-sequenced set comprised around 30 samples: around 20 Ad26.COV2.S vaccine recipients, 5 placebo recipients and 8 SARS-CoV-2 convalescent individuals. Dosing of Ad26.COV2.S was intramuscular, at either 5x10^10 or 1x10^11 viral particles, delivered as one shot or as two shots spaced 56 days apart. Trial participants were randomized into five groups of five: low-dose or high-dose Ad26.COV2.S given once or twice, or placebo on both occasions. Throughout the experiments and outcome assessment, investigators stayed blinded to trial group allocation.

As regards this clone: Its cognate antigen has yet to be identified. Qualities for individual bases were not recorded, and no much larger clone is one base off.

This specimen's treatment or condition label, interpreted: approximately 18 received Ad26.COV2.S at low or high dose, single or two shots; five or six received placebo; per-sample allocation not given. For vaccine and placebo recipients, the sequenced repertoires came from samples collected on day 63 after the first injection. Between 29 July and 7 August 2020, Cohort 1b enrolled some 25 adults aged 18-55 years at one site in Boston, USA. Ad26.COV2.S was a replication-incompetent adenovirus type 26 vector expressing a prefusion-stabilized SARS-CoV-2 spike protein from the original Wuhan strain. Study-wide conclusions, independent of this receptor: Substantial breadth of spike-specific CD8+ and CD4+ T cell responses was reported after vaccination. Compared with placebo recipients, Ad26.COV2.S recipients showed higher spike-specific TCR breadth (P = 0.0014). The authors noted that the TCR breadth and depth analyses may have underestimated total T cell responses. Comparing responses between vaccine doses or regimens was not something the study was powered to do. Comparable non-spike TCR breadth was observed between vaccine and placebo recipients, consistent with only spike being contained in the vaccine.

The immunoSEQ Assay was the method used to sequence TCRbeta CDR3 regions. After extraction, genomic DNA underwent amplification by bias-controlled multiplex PCR, followed by high-throughput sequencing. Regarding the original processing steps: To quantify the absolute abundance of each unique TCRbeta CDR3 region, sequences were collapsed and filtered. T cell fraction was estimated by normalizing TCRbeta template counts to usable DNA, with usable DNA measured through amplification of reference genes found in all nucleated cells. Repertoire TCRs were annotated as SARS-CoV-2-specific when V gene, CDR3 amino acid sequence and J gene were exactly matched to a known reactive TCR set. The reference SARS-CoV-2 TCR set was derived from MIRA and filtered for enrichment in COVID-19-positive ImmuneCODE repertoires, a step that removed public or cross-reactive TCRs. Using the MIRA antigens, annotated TCRs were further analysed by specific ORF or by position within an ORF. Depth was the summed frequency of annotated unique rearrangements, while breadth was defined as annotated unique rearrangements over total unique productive rearrangements. Group comparisons of TCR breadth used two-sided Wilcoxon rank-sum tests. TCRdb took over this immuneACCESS table, retaining in-frame rearrangements with V and J assigned. Such tables are incomplete; in checked studies, under half of the missing clones stem from an unresolved V gene, and the remainder is unexplained. For V, J and clone size, that table is used; D and trimming come from the DNA. The sample table records hundreds of thousands of clones; 80% to 90% of these occur just once. The ten largest make up 3% to 4% of the sample.

From the cysteine up to the phenylalanine, the CDR3 has a length of 18 residues. The CDR3 DNA has 54 bases and is translated from base 1. Compared with germline, V lacks 4 bases and J lacks 4 bases; bases without a gene match: 9. Taken from the germline V gene, the CDR1 and CDR2 loops are SGHRS and YFSETQ. The chain was built from TRBV5-1 and TRBJ2-3, and TRBD2 aligns with 16 junction nucleotides. The material was peripheral blood, obtained in a trial of Ad26.COV2.S vaccine versus placebo. This receptor was taken from a person between 18 and 60 years old who received the Ad26.COV2.S COVID-19 vaccine or a placebo. The DNA is as follows: TGCGCCAGCAGCCCGGGACTAGCGGGGGGGATCATCGCAGATACGCAGTATTTT. This is translated as CASSPGLAGGIIADTQYF.